Described below is a single T cell receptor beta chain sequence and its context. This entry is derived from a study of CD8 T cells in Susac syndrome. The CDR3 runs 15 residues. Germline CDR1 is SEHNR and CDR2 is FQNEAQ (reference sequence). Trimming cost V 1 base and J 4 bases; bases outside gene matches: 4. Random hexamers primed reverse transcription of about 0.5 to 1 ug RNA. TCRdb passed the immunoSEQ multiplex PCR reads through MiXCR, listing each CDR3 protein once. The repertoire consists of 250,000 to 300,000 distinct CDR3 sequences, with 85% occurring once and the leading ten covering over 0.1%.

The clonotype was recovered from a human donor with multiple sclerosis. The source material was CD8+ T cells from PBMCs. V usage is TRBV7-9 and J usage is TRBJ2-7; 10 bases agree with TRBD1. The CDR3 nucleotides read TGTGCCAGCAGCTTAGTCCTGGACAGGGGGTACGAGCAGTACTTC. It specifies CASSLVLDRGYEQYF.